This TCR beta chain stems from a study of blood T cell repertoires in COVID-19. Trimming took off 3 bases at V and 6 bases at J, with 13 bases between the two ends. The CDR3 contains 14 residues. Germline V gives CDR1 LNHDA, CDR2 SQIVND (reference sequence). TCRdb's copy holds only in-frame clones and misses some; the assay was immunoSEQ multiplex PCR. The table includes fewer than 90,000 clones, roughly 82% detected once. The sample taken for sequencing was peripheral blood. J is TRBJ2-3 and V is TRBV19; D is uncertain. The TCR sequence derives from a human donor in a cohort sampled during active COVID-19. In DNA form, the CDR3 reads TGTGCCAGTAGTATCTCGGGTGCTTTTGATACGCAGTATTTT. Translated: CASSISGAFDTQYF.